This TCR beta chain was captured in a study of graft-versus-host responses after intestinal transplantation. Study background: Recipients uniformly received anti-thymocyte globulin induction, followed by tacrolimus and steroids for approximately 3 years.

With respect to this clone: The antigen is unknown.

Study-level findings and limits: High graft-versus-host to host-versus-graft T cell clonal ratios marked allografts of patients with graft-donor macrochimerism. Recipient marrow harbored GvH clones, some of which surfaced first in ileum or blood.

Trimming left V 5 bases short and J 10 bases short, with 15 bases between. The CDR3 sequence is 14 residues long. Germline CDR1 reads MNHEY; CDR2 reads SVGAGI. Produced via immunoSEQ multiplex PCR; TCRdb's table is partial and in-frame only. The sample consists of about 45,000 clones, more than 85% of them appearing once. The sample consisted of PBMCs, taken 524 days after transplant. The source is a human patient who received an intestinal transplant, so some T cells may come from the graft donor. The V call is TRBV6-5, the J call TRBJ1-6, with D perhaps matching TRBD1 (5 bases). The CDR3, as DNA: TGTGCCAGCAGTCGCAGGGAGGGTAGGTCACCCCTCCACTTT. This codes for CASSRREGRSPLHF.